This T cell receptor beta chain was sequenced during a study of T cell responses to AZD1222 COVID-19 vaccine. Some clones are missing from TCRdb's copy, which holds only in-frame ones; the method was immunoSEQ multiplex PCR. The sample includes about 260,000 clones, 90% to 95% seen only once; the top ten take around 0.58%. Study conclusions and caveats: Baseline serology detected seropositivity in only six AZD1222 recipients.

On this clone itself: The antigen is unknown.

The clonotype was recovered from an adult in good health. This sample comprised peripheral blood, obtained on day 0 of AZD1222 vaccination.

In DNA, the CDR3 is TGCGCCAGCAGCCAAACTAGCGGGAGGTCCCATGAGCAGTTCTTC. Translated: CASSQTSGRSHEQFF. This rearrangement joins TRBV4-1 to TRBJ2-1, with TRBD2 identical over 12 bases. After removal of 2 bases from V and 8 bases from J, the junction contained 4 bases not matched to a gene. Per germline, CDR1 MGHRA and CDR2 YSYEKL. The CDR3 is 15 residues long.